Shown below are 27 T cell receptor beta chains from a single sample sequenced in a study of beta chain features in type 1 diabetes. As every portion of the isolated RNA was reverse transcribed, the sequencing read expressed TCRB transcripts. Generated by immunoSEQ multiplex PCR, the TCRdb table keeps only in-frame clones and is missing some. The table has 970,000 or so clones, roughly 16% seen once. Material for sequencing was naive CD4+ T cells from blood. The source is a woman in her late teens or twenties in good health.

The rearrangement links TRBV6-1 to TRBJ2-6; the match to TRBD2 covers 8 bases. Germline loops: CDR1 MNHNS, CDR2 SASEGT. The length of the CDR3 is 17 residues. Germline trimming cut 0 bases from V and 1 base from J; bases unmatched to any gene: 2. The CDR3 reads CASSEAGTSSGANVLTF. The CDR3 bases are TGTGCCAGCAGTGAAGCCGGGACTAGTTCTGGGGCCAACGTCCTGACTTTC.

Only a few counts were recorded for this clone. This chain uses TRBV15 with TRBJ2-6; D is possibly TRBD2 (5 bases). The CDR3 length is 16 residues. V lost 0 bases and J lost 0, with 6 bases in between. Germline V gives CDR1 LNHNV, CDR2 YYDKDF (reference sequence). CDR3 bases: TGTGCCACCAGCAGAGAAGGGAGCTCTGGGGCCAACGTCCTGACTTTC. Translated: CATSREGSSGANVLTF.

This clone was observed a handful of times. The chain is built from TRBV29-1 and TRBJ2-3; D possibly corresponds to TRBD2 (5 bases). Trimming left V 7 bases short and J 4 bases short, with 12 bases between. Germline lookup yields CDR1 SQVTM and CDR2 ANQGSEA. This CDR3 has 12 residues. The CDR3 DNA follows: TGCAGCGGAGGGCCGAGGCCAGATACGCAGTATTTT. It yields the protein CSGGPRPDTQYF.

The chain joins TRBV7-2 to TRBJ2-4; TRBD1 agrees at 7 bases. CDR1 is SGHTA and CDR2 is FQGNSA in the germline V gene. This CDR3 contains 19 residues. V was clipped by 5 bases and J by 7 bases; unmatched bases: 23. CDR3 in DNA: TGTGCCAGCAGCCCCACTGGCCCCCTGGTTGCAGGGGGACGTAACATTCAGTACTTC. Encoded protein: CASSPTGPLVAGGRNIQYF. Drawing the rest from reference TRBV7-2 and TRBJ2-4, the complete variable domain is GAGVSQSPSNKVTEKGKDVELRCDPISGHTALYWYRQSLGQGLEFLIYFQGNSAPDKSGLPSDRFSAERTGGSVSTLTIQRTQQEDSAVYLCASSPTGPLVAGGRNIQYFGAGTRLSVL.

The chain carries TRBV10-3 and TRBJ1-2; D is ambiguous. The CDR3 runs to 14 residues. Trimming removed 3 bases at V and 4 bases at J, with 12 bases between. CDR1 ENHRY and CDR2 SYGVKD come from the germline V gene. The CDR3, as DNA: TGTGCCATCAGTGACCAGACTTCACTCTATGGCTACACCTTC. It encodes CAISDQTSLYGYTF.

The chain is built from TRBV15 and TRBJ1-1; D possibly corresponds to TRBD1 (6 bases). With 0 bases removed from V and 4 bases from J, the gap between germline ends came to 12 bases. CDR3 size: 15 residues. CDR1 LNHNV and CDR2 YYDKDF come from the germline V gene (reference sequence). The DNA of the CDR3 is TGTGCCACCAGCAGAGAACAGGGCTGGGTCACTGAAGCTTTCTTT. Amino acids: CATSREQGWVTEAFF.

J is TRBJ2-6 and V is TRBV6-5; D gene uncertain. The CDR3 is 15 amino acids. CDR1 and CDR2 (germline): MNHEY, SVGAGI. V was trimmed by 2 bases and J by 2 bases, leaving 7 bases between them. The CDR3 loop reads CASSYGAAGANVLTF. CDR3 DNA sequence: TGTGCCAGCAGTTACGGAGCAGCTGGGGCCAACGTCCTGACTTTC.

The J gene is TRBJ1-2, the V gene TRBV5-8; maybe TRBD1 (6 bases). V lost 0 bases and J lost 7, with 10 bases in between. This CDR3 comprises 13 residues. CDR1 and CDR2 (germline): SGHTS, YDEGEE. The DNA of the CDR3 is TGTGCCAGCAGCTTGGACAGGGAAAGTGGCTACACCTTC. It encodes CASSLDRESGYTF. Drawing the rest from reference TRBV5-8 and TRBJ1-2, the complete variable domain is EAGVTQSPTHLIKTRGQQATLRCSPISGHTSVYWYQQALGLGLQFLLWYDEGEERNRGNFPPRFSGRQFPNYSSELNVNALELEDSALYLCASSLDRESGYTFGSGTRLTVV.

This clone came up once. This rearrangement joins TRBV7-2 to TRBJ1-2; D remains unclear. CDR3 length: 13 amino acids. Germline V CDR1 and CDR2: SGHTA, FQGNSA. Deletions cut 2 bases from V and 8 bases from J, with 12 bases between. In DNA form, the CDR3 reads TGTGCCAGCAGCTTACCCCCCCTTGCAGGCTACACCTTC. Translation gives CASSLPPLAGYTF.

This clone was observed a few times. V gene TRBV19 combines with J gene TRBJ1-2, with a possible D match to TRBD1 (5 bases). The CDR3 is 14 residues long. Germline V lookup: CDR1 LNHDA, CDR2 SQIVND (reference sequence). Trimming took 10 bases from V and 5 from J, leaving 20 bases between them. CDR3 amino acids: CAIGSPRTGYGYTF. For the CDR3, the DNA is TGTGCCATAGGGAGTCCGCGAACAGGATATGGCTACACCTTC. Filled out from reference TRBV19 and TRBJ1-2, the complete variable domain reads DGGITQSPKYLFRKEGQNVTLSCEQNLNHDAMYWYRQDPGQGLRLIYYSQIVNDFQKGDIAEGYSVSREKKESFPLTVTSAQKNPTAFYLCAIGSPRTGYGYTFGSGTRLTVV.

A few counts support this clone. This chain links TRBV7-9 with TRBJ2-4, with 8 positions matching TRBD1. Germline CDR1 SEHNR, CDR2 FQNEAQ (reference sequence). Trimming cost V 5 bases and J 4 bases; bases outside gene matches: 13. This CDR3 is built from 17 residues. As DNA, the CDR3 is TGTGCCAGCAGCAAAAACAGGGGGTTTTCTGAGAAAAACATTCAGTACTTC. Protein: CASSKNRGFSEKNIQYF.

V gene TRBV5-6 combines with J gene TRBJ2-1; D is ambiguous. Germline values: CDR1 SGHDT, CDR2 YYEEEE. V dropped 0 bases and J dropped 0 bases, with 7 bases sitting between them. The CDR3 is 15 residues long. The CDR3 nucleotides read TGTGCCAGCAGCTTGGGGACCTTCTCCTACAATGAGCAGTTCTTC. The encoded protein is CASSLGTFSYNEQFF.

The CDR3 DNA reads as TGTGCCAGCAGCTTAGTTGGGGCTGGGACTGAAGCTTTCTTT. This gives the protein CASSLVGAGTEAFF. The rearrangement joins TRBV7-2 to TRBJ1-1; the D gene is possibly TRBD1 (5 bases). The V end lost 1 base, the J end lost 5 bases, and 11 bases lay between the germline ends. This CDR3 is 14 amino acids long. Germline CDR1 reads SGHTA; CDR2 reads FQGNSA. Supplemented by reference TRBV7-2 and TRBJ1-1, the full variable domain reads GAGVSQSPSNKVTEKGKDVELRCDPISGHTALYWYRQSLGQGLEFLIYFQGNSAPDKSGLPSDRFSAERTGGSVSTLTIQRTQQEDSAVYLCASSLVGAGTEAFFGQGTRLTVV.

The chain links TRBV13 to TRBJ2-1; tentatively, D is TRBD1 (6 bases). Germline V gene data show CDR1 as PRHDT and CDR2 as FYEKMQ (reference sequence). The CDR3 runs 17 residues. Trimming took off 5 bases at V and 6 bases at J, with 23 bases between the two ends. The CDR3 coding sequence is TGTGCCAGCAGCCTCTTCGCCCACAGGGTGGTGGGCAATGAGCAGTTCTTC. Protein product: CASSLFAHRVVGNEQFF.

The table lists this clone with a count of one. This chain connects TRBV11-2 to TRBJ2-5; the D gene is possibly TRBD2 (6 bases). CDR1 and CDR2 from the germline V gene are SGHAT and FQNNGV. The V gene lost 5 bases and the J gene lost 5 bases, with 12 bases spanning the gap. The CDR3 consists of 13 residues. In DNA, the CDR3 is TGTGCCAGCAGCAGGGGAGGTTTTGAGACCCAGTACTTC. Encoded protein: CASSRGGFETQYF.

This clone was seen a handful of times. This sequence joins TRBV29-1 and TRBJ2-7; the match to TRBD1 covers 10 bases. V trimming: 5 bases; J trimming: 3 bases; junction bases outside the gene matches: 7. The CDR3 has 14 amino acids. Germline CDR1 reads SQVTM; CDR2 reads ANQGSEA. The CDR3 DNA reads TGCAGCGTTACGGGACAGGGGACGGTCTACGAGCAGTACTTC. Its translation is CSVTGQGTVYEQYF.

In nucleotides, the CDR3 is TGTGCCAGCAGCGTCGACAGGGATCAGCCCCAGCATTTT. Amino acid sequence: CASSVDRDQPQHF. The chain recombines TRBV5-4 with TRBJ1-5; 7 positions match TRBD1. The V segment lost 4 bases and the J segment 5 bases; nucleotides outside the gene matches: 3. Germline assignment: CDR1 SGHNT and CDR2 YYREEE (reference sequence). The CDR3 runs to 13 residues.

The genes are TRBV19 and TRBJ2-1; tentatively, D is TRBD2 (5 bases). Trimming shortened V by 5 bases and J by 5 bases, and 13 bases separated the two germline ends. The V gene's germline CDR1 is LNHDA and CDR2 SQIVND (reference sequence). This CDR3 contains 14 residues. The CDR3, as DNA: TGTGCCAGTAGTCACCGAGGGCGGGACAATGAGCAGTTCTTC. It yields the protein CASSHRGRDNEQFF.

This clone has just a few counts. This chain links TRBV5-4 with TRBJ1-1; no clear D. Trimming removed 0 bases at V and 1 base at J, with 7 bases between. This CDR3 region has 14 residues. Germline loops: CDR1 SGHNT, CDR2 YYREEE (reference sequence). For the CDR3, the DNA is TGTGCCAGCAGCTTGGACCAAGGGAACACTGAAGCTTTCTTT. Its protein is CASSLDQGNTEAFF.

The sample holds a few counts of this clone. The rearrangement joins TRBV28 to TRBJ2-7; D unresolved. This CDR3 has 13 residues. The V end lost 3 bases, the J end lost 2 bases, and 8 bases lay between the germline ends. Germline lookup yields CDR1 MDHEN and CDR2 SYDVKM. DNA of the CDR3: TGTGCCAGCAGTTTGTCCACGCCCTACGAGCAGTACTTC. Protein: CASSLSTPYEQYF.

This clone was observed a few times. The chain links TRBV28 to TRBJ2-7, with D uncertain. Per germline, CDR1 MDHEN and CDR2 SYDVKM. CDR3 length: 15 amino acids. Trimming removed 2 bases at V and 4 bases at J, with 15 bases between. CDR3 bases: TGTGCCAGCAGTTTAGTGAACGGCGGCTCTTACGAGCAGTACTTC. Its translation: CASSLVNGGSYEQYF.

The chain is built from TRBV28 and TRBJ1-3; D not certain. V shed 3 bases and J shed 0 bases, with 9 bases lying between them. The CDR3 totals 15 residues. The germline V gene encodes CDR1 MDHEN and CDR2 SYDVKM. The CDR3 protein is CASSLGSHSGNTIYF. CDR3 DNA: TGTGCCAGCAGTTTGGGCAGCCACTCTGGAAACACCATATATTTT. The whole variable domain, remainder taken from reference TRBV28 and TRBJ1-3, is DVKVTQSSRYLVKRTGEKVFLECVQDMDHENMFWYRQDPGLGLRLIYFSYDVKMKEKGDIPEGYSVSREKKERFSLILESASTNQTSMYLCASSLGSHSGNTIYFGEGSWLTVV.

The chain links TRBV11-2 to TRBJ2-7, with 7 bases lining up with TRBD1. This CDR3 spans 14 amino acids. The trim removed 1 base at V and 6 bases at J, leaving 6 bases unmatched. The germline gives CDR1 SGHAT, CDR2 FQNNGV. CDR3 coding DNA: TGTGCCAGCAGCTTAGGTGACAGGGTAGGCGAGCAGTACTTC. Protein: CASSLGDRVGEQYF.

This clone was seen only a few times. The J gene is TRBJ1-4, the V gene TRBV2; D might be TRBD1 (6 bases). Germline assignment: CDR1 SNHLY and CDR2 FYNNEI. The V gene lost 8 bases and the J gene lost 7 bases, with 14 bases spanning the gap. The CDR3 is 13 amino acids. The CDR3 DNA is TGTGCCAGCGGCCGGGACAATGGTGAAAAACTGTTTTTT. It codes for CASGRDNGEKLFF.

This clone has just a few counts. The genes are TRBV11-2 and TRBJ2-4; D possibly uses TRBD1 or TRBD2 (6 bases each). Trimming shortened V by 4 bases and J by 8 bases, and 12 bases separated the two germline ends. CDR3 size: 13 residues. CDR1 is SGHAT, CDR2 FQNNGV, per germline. The CDR3 coding sequence is TGTGCCAGCAGCTCCGGGGGCGGTGACATTCAGTACTTC. This gives the protein CASSSGGGDIQYF.

This clone was observed a handful of times. The CDR3: CASSLSKYPNEQFF. CDR3 sequence (DNA): TGTGCCAGCAGCTTATCTAAGTACCCAAATGAGCAGTTCTTC. V usage is TRBV7-3 and J usage is TRBJ2-1; D gene ambiguous. CDR1 is SGHTA, CDR2 FQGTGA, per germline. The CDR3 is 14 amino acids. Trimming left V 2 bases short and J 7 bases short, with 12 bases between.

The V and J genes are TRBV7-9 and TRBJ2-1; D perhaps matches TRBD2 (6 bases). The V gene lost 5 bases and the J gene lost 8 bases, with 25 bases spanning the gap. The CDR3 spans 17 residues. Looked up from germline, CDR1 is SEHNR and CDR2 is FQNEAQ (reference sequence). As DNA, the CDR3 is TGTGCCAGCAGCGTCCGGGAGTCGGGGAACCGAGGCCATGAGCAGTTCTTC. Its protein is CASSVRESGNRGHEQFF.